This T cell receptor (beta chain) was captured by sequencing in a study of shared clonotypes between healthy human individuals. Assay used: immunoSEQ multiplex PCR; TCRdb lists only in-frame clones, some missing. The sample includes about 600,000 clones, roughly 98% seen only once; the top ten take 0.3%. V lost 5 bases, J lost 3 bases, and 12 bases lay in between. The CDR3 spans 14 residues. The germline gives CDR1 SGHAT, CDR2 FQNNGV. This clone was recorded only once. Its antigen remains unknown. CD45RO negativity and positive selection for CCR7 defined naive CD8 cells, a population that excluded terminally differentiated effector memory CD45RA+ cells. Study-wide findings and caveats: Naive subsets, compared against memory subsets, generally had larger estimated richness values.

This TCR was recovered from a man younger than 40 in good health. This chain joins TRBV11-2 and TRBJ2-3; possible D gene TRBD1, 5 bases. Sample: naive CD8+ T cells sorted from blood. The CDR3 coding sequence is TGTGCCAGCAGCCCATGGGGCATGACAGATACGCAGTATTTT. It is translated as CASSPWGMTDTQYF. The whole variable domain, filled in from reference TRBV11-2 and TRBJ2-3, reads EAGVAQSPRYKIIEKRQSVAFWCNPISGHATLYWYQQILGQGPKLLIQFQNNGVVDDSQLPKDRFSAERLKGVDSTLKIQPAKLEDSAVYLCASSPWGMTDTQYFGPGTRLTVL.